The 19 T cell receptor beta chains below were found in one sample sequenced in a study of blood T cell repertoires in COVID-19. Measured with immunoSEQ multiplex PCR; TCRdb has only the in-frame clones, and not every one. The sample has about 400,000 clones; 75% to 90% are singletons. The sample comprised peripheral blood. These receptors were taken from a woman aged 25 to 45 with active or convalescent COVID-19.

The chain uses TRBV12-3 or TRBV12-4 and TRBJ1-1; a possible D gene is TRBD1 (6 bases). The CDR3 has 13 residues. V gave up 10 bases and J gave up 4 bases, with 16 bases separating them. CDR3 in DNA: TGTGCCACGAGGGGGGGCGCGAGCACTGAAGCTTTCTTT. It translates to CATRGGASTEAFF.

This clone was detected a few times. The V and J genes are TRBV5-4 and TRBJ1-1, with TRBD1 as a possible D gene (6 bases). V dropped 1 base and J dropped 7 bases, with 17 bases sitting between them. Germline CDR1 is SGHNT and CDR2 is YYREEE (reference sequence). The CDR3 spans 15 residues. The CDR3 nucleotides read TGTGCCAGCAGCTTGATTGGCAGGGGACCAGGTGAAGCTTTCTTT. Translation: CASSLIGRGPGEAFF.

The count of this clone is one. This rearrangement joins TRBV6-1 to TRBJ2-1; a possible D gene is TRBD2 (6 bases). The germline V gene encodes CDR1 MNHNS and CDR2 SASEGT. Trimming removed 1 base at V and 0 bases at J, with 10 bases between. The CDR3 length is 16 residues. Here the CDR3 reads CASSEEFGGSYNEQFF. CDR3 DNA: TGTGCCAGCAGTGAAGAATTCGGGGGCTCCTACAATGAGCAGTTCTTC.

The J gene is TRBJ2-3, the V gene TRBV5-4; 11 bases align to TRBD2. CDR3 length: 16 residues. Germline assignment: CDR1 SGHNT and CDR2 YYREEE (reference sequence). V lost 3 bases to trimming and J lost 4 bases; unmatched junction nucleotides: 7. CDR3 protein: CASSWIAGGSPDTQYF. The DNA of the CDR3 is TGTGCCAGCAGCTGGATAGCGGGAGGGTCGCCAGATACGCAGTATTTT.

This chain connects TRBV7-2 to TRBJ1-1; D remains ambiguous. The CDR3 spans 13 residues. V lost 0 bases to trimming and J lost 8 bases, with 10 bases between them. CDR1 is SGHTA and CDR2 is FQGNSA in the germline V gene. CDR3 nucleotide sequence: TGTGCCAGCAGCTTAGCGATCCGGGTAGAAGCTTTCTTT. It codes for CASSLAIRVEAFF.

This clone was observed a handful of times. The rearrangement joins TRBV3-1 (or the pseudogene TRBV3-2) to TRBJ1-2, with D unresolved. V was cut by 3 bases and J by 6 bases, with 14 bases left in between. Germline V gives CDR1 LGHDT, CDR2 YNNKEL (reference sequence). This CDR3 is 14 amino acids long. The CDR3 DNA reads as TGTGCCAGCAGCCAGTTGGTTCGGGAGAATGGCTACACCTTC. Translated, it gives CASSQLVRENGYTF.

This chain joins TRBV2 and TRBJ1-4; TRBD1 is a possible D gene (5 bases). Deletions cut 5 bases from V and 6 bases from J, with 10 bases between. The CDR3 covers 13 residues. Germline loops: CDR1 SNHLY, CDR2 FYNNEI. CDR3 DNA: TGTGCCAGCAGTCCCAGGGTTGATGAAAAACTGTTTTTT. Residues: CASSPRVDEKLFF.

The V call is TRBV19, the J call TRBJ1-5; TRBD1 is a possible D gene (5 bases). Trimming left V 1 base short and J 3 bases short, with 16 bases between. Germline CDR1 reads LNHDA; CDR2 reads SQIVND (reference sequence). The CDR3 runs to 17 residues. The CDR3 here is CASSIVAGPVLNQPQHF. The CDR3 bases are TGTGCCAGTAGTATAGTGGCAGGGCCCGTTCTCAATCAGCCCCAGCATTTT.

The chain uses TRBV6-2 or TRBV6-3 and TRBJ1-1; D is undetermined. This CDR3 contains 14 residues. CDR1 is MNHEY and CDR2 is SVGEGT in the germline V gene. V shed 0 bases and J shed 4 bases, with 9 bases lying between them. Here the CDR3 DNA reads TGTGCCAGCAGTTACTCGGGCAGTGTCACTGAAGCTTTCTTT. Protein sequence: CASSYSGSVTEAFF.

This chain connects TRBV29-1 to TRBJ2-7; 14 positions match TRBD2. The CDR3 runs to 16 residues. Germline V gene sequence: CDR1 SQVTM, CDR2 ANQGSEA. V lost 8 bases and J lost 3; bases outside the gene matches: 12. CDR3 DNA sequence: TGCAGCTGCCTGACTAGCGGGAGGGCCTACGACTACGAGCAGTACTTC. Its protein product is CSCLTSGRAYDYEQYF.

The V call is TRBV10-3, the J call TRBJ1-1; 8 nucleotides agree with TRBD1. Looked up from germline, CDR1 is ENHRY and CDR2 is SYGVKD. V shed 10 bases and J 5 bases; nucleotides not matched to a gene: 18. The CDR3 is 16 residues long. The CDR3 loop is CATTIGAGGAGTEAFF. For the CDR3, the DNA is TGTGCCACCACCATAGGGGCAGGGGGCGCGGGGACTGAAGCTTTCTTT.

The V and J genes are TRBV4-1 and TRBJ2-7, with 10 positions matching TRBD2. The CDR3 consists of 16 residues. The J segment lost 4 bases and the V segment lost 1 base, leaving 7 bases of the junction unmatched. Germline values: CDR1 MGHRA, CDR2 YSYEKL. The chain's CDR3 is CASSQAVAGGAYEQYF. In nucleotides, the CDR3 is TGCGCCAGCAGCCAAGCTGTAGCGGGAGGCGCTTACGAGCAGTACTTC.

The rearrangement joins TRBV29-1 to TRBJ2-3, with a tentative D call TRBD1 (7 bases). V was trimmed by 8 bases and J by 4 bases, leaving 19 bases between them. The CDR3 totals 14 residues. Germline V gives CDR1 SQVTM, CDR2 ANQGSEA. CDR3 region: CSTSQGGLADTQYF. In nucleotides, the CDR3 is TGCAGCACCTCTCAGGGGGGATTAGCAGATACGCAGTATTTT.

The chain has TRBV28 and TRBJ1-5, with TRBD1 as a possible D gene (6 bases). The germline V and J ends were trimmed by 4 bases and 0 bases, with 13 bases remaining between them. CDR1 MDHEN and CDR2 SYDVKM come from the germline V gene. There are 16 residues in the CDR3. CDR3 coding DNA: TGTGCCAGCAGTTCGAGGGGGTTATATAGCAATCAGCCCCAGCATTTT. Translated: CASSSRGLYSNQPQHF.

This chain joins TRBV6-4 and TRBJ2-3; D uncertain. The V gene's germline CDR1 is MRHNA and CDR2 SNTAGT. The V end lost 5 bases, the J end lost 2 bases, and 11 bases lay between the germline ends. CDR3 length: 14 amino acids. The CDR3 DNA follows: TGTGCCAGCAGTACCAGTACTAACACAGATACGCAGTATTTT. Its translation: CASSTSTNTDTQYF.

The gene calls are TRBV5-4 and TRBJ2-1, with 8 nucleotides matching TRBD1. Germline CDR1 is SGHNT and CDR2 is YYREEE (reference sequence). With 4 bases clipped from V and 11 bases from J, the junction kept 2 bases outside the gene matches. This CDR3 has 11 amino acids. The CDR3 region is CASSGDRQQFF. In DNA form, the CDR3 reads TGTGCCAGCAGCGGGGACAGGCAGCAGTTCTTC.

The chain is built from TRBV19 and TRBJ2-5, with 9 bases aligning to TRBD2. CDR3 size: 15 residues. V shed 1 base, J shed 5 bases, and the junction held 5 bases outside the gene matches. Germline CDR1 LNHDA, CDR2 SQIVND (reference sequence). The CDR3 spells CASSIAGGRAETQYF. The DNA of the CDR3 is TGTGCCAGTAGTATAGCTGGCGGGAGGGCCGAGACCCAGTACTTC.

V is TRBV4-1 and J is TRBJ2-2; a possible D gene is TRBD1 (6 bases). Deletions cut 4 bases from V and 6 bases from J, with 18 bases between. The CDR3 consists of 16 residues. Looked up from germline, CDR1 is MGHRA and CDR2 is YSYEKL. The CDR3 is CASSLKPNRVPGELFF. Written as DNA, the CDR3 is TGCGCCAGCAGCCTTAAGCCCAACAGGGTTCCCGGGGAGCTGTTTTTT.

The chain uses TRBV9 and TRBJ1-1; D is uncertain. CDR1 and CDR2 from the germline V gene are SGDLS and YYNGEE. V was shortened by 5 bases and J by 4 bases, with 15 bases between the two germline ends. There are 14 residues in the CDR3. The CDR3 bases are TGTGCCAGCAGTAGTTCCGTACGGGGCACTGAAGCTTTCTTT. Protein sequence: CASSSSVRGTEAFF.